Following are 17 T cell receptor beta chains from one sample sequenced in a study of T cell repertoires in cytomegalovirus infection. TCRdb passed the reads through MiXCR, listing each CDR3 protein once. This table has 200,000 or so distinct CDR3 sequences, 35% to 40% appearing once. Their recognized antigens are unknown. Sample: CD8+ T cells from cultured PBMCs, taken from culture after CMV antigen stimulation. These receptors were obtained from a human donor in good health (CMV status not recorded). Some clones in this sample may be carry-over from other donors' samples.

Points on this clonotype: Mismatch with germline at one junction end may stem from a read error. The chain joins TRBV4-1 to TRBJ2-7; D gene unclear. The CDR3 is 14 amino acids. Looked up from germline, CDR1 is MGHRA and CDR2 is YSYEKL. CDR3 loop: CASSQKIRPYEQYF. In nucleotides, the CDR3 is TGTGCCAGCAGCCAAAAGATCCGTCCCTACGAGCAGTACTTC.

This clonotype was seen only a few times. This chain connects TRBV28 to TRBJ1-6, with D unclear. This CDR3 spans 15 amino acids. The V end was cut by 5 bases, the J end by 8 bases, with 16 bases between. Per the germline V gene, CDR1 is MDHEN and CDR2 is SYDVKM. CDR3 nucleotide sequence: TGTGCCAGCAGTCCGGACCTCCGTGGCGATTCACCCCTCCACTTT. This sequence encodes CASSPDLRGDSPLHF.

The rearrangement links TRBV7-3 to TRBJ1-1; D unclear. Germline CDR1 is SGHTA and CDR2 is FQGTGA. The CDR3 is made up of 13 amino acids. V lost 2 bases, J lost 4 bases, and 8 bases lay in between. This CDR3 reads CASSLSPGTEAFF. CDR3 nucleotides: TGTGCCAGCAGCTTATCGCCCGGCACTGAAGCTTTCTTT.

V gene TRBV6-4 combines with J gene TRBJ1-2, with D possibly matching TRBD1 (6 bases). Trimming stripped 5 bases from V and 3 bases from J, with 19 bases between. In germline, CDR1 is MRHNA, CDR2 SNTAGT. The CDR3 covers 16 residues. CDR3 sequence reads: CASSYSPGGDHYGYTF. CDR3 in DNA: TGTGCCAGCAGTTACAGTCCGGGGGGCGACCACTATGGCTACACCTTC.

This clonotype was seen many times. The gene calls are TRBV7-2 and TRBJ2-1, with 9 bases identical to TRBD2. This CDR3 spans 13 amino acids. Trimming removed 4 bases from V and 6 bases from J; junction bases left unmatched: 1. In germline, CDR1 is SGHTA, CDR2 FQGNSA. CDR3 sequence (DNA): TGTGCCAGCAGCTCTAGCGGGATCAATGAGCAGTTCTTC. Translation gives CASSSSGINEQFF.

Written as DNA, the CDR3 is TGTGCCTGGACCCCAGACAGGGGCCAGCCCCAGCATTTT. Its translation: CAWTPDRGQPQHF. This sequence joins TRBV30 and TRBJ1-5; TRBD1 matches at 8 bases. Trimming cost V 4 bases and J 7 bases; bases outside gene matches: 6. The CDR3 sequence is 13 residues long. Germline CDR1 is GTSNPN and CDR2 is SVGIG (reference sequence).

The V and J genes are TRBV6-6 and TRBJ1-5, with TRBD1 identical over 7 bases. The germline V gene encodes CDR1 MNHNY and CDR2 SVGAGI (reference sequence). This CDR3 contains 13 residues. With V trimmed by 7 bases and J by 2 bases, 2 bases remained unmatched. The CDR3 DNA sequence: TGTGCCAGCAACAGGGGTGGCAATCAGCCCCAGCATTTT. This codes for CASNRGGNQPQHF.

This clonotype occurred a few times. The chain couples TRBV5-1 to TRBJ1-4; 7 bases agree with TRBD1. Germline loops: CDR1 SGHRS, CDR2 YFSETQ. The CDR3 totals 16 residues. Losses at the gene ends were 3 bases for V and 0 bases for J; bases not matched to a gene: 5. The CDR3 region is CASSSTGYSTNEKLFF. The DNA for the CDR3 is TGCGCCAGCAGCTCGACAGGGTACTCAACTAATGAAAAACTGTTTTTT.

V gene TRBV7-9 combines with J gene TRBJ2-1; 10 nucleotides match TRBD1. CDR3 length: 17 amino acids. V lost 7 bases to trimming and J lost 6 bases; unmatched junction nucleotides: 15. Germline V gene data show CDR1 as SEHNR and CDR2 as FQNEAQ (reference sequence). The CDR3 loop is CASTPLLRDRGINEQFF. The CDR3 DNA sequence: TGTGCCAGCACCCCCCTGCTCCGGGACAGGGGTATCAATGAGCAGTTCTTC.

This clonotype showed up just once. The CDR3 sequence: CASSLRTGSYEQYF. CDR3 in DNA: TGTGCCAGCAGTTTGAGGACCGGCTCCTACGAGCAGTACTTC. V usage is TRBV27 and J usage is TRBJ2-7; D remains unclear. This CDR3 is built from 14 residues. Trimming shortened V by 3 bases and J by 0 bases, and 9 bases separated the two germline ends. Germline CDR1 is MNHEY and CDR2 is SMNVEV (reference sequence).

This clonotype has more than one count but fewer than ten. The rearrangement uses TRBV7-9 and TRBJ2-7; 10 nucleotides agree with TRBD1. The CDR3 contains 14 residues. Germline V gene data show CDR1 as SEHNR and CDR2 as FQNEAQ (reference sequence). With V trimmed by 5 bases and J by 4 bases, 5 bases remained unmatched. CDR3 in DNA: TGTGCCAGCAGCGCGGACAGGGGGTTTTACGAGCAGTACTTC. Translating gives CASSADRGFYEQYF.

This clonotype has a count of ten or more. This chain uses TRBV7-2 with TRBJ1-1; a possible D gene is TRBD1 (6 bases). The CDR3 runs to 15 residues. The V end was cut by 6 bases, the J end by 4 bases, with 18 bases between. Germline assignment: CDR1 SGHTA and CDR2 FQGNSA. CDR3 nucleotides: TGTGCCAGCAGGATGACGGGGGCAGGGAGCACTGAAGCTTTCTTT. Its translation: CASRMTGAGSTEAFF.

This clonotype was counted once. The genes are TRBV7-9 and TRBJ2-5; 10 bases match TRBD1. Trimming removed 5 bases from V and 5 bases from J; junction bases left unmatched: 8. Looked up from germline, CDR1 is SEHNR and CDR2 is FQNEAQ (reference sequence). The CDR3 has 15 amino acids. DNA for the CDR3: TGTGCCAGCAGCCGAAGACAGGGGGCGCGGGAGACCCAGTACTTC. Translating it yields CASSRRQGARETQYF.

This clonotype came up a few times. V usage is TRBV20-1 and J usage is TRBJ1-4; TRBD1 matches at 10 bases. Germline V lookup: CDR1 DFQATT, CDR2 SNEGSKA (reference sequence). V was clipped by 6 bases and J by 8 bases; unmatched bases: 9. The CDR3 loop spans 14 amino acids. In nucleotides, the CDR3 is TGCAGTGCGACTCCGACAGGGGGCGAAGAAAAACTGTTTTTT. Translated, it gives CSATPTGGEEKLFF.

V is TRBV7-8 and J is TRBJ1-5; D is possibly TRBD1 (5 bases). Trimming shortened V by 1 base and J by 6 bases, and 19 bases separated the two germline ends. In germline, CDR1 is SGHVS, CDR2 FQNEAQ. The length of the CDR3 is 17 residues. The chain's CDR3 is CASSLGFVGVLSQPQHF. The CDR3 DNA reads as TGTGCCAGCAGCTTAGGTTTTGTAGGGGTCCTGAGTCAGCCCCAGCATTTT.

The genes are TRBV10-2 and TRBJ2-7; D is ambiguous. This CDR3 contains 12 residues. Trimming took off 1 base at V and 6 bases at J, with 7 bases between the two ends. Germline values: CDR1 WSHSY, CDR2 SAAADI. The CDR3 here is CASSEYTSEQYF. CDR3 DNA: TGCGCCAGCAGTGAGTATACGTCCGAGCAGTACTTC.

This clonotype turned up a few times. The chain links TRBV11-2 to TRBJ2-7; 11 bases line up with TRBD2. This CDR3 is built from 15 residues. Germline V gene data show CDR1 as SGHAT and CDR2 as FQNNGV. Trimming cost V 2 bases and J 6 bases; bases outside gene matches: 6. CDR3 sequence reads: CASSLILAGGSEQYF. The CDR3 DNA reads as TGTGCCAGCAGCTTAATCCTAGCGGGAGGATCCGAGCAGTACTTC.